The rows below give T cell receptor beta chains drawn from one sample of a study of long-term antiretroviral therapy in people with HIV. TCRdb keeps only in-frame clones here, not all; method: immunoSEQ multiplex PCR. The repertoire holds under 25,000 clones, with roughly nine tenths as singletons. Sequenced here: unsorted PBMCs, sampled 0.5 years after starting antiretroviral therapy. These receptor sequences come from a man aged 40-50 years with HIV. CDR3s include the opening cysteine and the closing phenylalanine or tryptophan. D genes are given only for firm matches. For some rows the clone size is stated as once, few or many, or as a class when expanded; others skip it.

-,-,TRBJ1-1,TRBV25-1,TGTGCCAGCAGATCCACAGGTCAGGGACCCCAAGAAGCTTTCTTT,CASRSTGQGPQEAFF
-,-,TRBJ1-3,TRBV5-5,TGTGCCAGCAGCTTAATCTCTGGAAACACCATATATTTT,CASSLISGNTIYF
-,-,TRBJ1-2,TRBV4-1,TGCGCCAGCAGCCATAAGACACCTAACTATGGCTACACCTTC,CASSHKTPNYGYTF
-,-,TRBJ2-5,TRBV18,TGTGCCAGCTCACCAAACGGACGACACACCCAGTACTTC,CASSPNGRHTQYF
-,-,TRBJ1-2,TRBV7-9,TGTGCCAGCAGCAAGGGCGGGGGTTTGAACTATGGCTACACCTTC,CASSKGGGLNYGYTF
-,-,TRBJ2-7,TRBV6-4,TGTGCCAGCAGCCAGGACGGAACCTCCTACGAGCAGTACTTC,CASSQDGTSYEQYF
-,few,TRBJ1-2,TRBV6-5,TGTGCCAGCTCTCAGGCCATTAACTATGGCTACACCTTC,CASSQAINYGYTF
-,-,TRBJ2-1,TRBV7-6,TGTGCCAGCAGCTTCGGGGGAGAGGGCGTGGATGAGCAGTTCTTC,CASSFGGEGVDEQFF
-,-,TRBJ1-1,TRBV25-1,TGTGCCAGCACTGCTGGGGGTCACACTGAAGCTTTCTTT,CASTAGGHTEAFF
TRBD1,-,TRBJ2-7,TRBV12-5,TGTGCTAGTGGTTTGGTACAGGGGCTATACTACGAGCAGTACTTC,CASGLVQGLYYEQYF
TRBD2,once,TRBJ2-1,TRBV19,TGTGCCAGTAGTATATGGAGCGGGAGTACCTACAATGAGCAGTTCTTC,CASSIWSGSTYNEQFF
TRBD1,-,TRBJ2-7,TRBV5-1,TGCGCCAGCAGCTGGGACAGGGGAGGCGAGCAGTACTTC,CASSWDRGGEQYF
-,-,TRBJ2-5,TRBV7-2,TGTGCCAGCAGCCCCTCGGGACTCCCGGGGGCCGAGACCCAGTACTTC,CASSPSGLPGAETQYF
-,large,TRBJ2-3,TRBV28,TGTGCCAGCAGCCCAACGCCGGGGCTTATAGGTGTCACAGATACGCAGTATTTT,CASSPTPGLIGVTDTQYF
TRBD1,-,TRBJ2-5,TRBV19,TGTGCCAGTAGTGGACAGGGGGAAGAGACCCAGTACTTC,CASSGQGEETQYF
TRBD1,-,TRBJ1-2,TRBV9,TGTGCCAGCAGCGATGTAAGGGACAGGGATGGCTACACCTTC,CASSDVRDRDGYTF
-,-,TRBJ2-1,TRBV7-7,TGTGCCAGCAGTCGGAGGGCGGGGCCGAACAATGAGCAGTTCTTC,CASSRRAGPNNEQFF
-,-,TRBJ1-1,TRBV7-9,TGTGCCAGCAGCTTGGCCAGGGACGGGAACACTGAAGCTTTCTTT,CASSLARDGNTEAFF
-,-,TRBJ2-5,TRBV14,TGTGCCAGCAGCCAACCTCAGGGAAGGGTCGAGACCCAGTACTTC,CASSQPQGRVETQYF
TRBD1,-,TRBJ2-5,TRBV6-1,TGTGCCAGCAGTGACGCCCCTGACAGGGTAGAGACCCAGTACTTC,CASSDAPDRVETQYF
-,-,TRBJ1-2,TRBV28,TGTGCCAGCAGTTTAACAGGAGTCTATGGCTACACCTTC,CASSLTGVYGYTF
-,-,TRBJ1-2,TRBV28,TGTGCCAGCAGTTTGTCAGGACAGTTTTATGGCTACACCTTC,CASSLSGQFYGYTF
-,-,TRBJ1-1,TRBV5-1,TGCGCCAGCAAAACGAGGGGGGTGGCCACTGAAGCTTTCTTT,CASKTRGVATEAFF
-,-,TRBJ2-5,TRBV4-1,TGCGCCAGCGGACTTGCCTTCCAAGAGACCCAGTACTTC,CASGLAFQETQYF
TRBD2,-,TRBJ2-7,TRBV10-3,TGTGCCATCAGTGAGTCGGTCGGCGGGAGTTTATACGAGCAGTACTTC,CAISESVGGSLYEQYF
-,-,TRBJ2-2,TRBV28,TGTGCCAGCAGTTTTACCGGGACCGCGATTAGTAGGGAGCTGTTTTTT,CASSFTGTAISRELFF
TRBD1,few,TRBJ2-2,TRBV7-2,TGTGCCAGCAGCTTATCCAACAGGGGTACCGGGGAGCTGTTTTTT,CASSLSNRGTGELFF
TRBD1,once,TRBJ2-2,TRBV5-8,TGTGCCAGCAGCTCGGACAGGACATACACCGGGGAGCTGTTTTTT,CASSSDRTYTGELFF
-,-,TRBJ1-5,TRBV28,TGTGCCAGCAAGGGCACGGGGTTCCTATCGTCTAGCAATCAGCCCCAGCATTTT,CASKGTGFLSSSNQPQHF
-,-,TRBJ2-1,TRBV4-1,TGCGCCAGTAGAGGAGGGCTCTCCTACAATGAGCAGTTCTTC,CASRGGLSYNEQFF
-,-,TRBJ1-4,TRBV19,TGTGCCAGTAGTACCCGGCCGAGCGGGGCAACTAATGAAAAACTGTTTTTT,CASSTRPSGATNEKLFF
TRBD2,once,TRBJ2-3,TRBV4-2,TGTGCCAGCAGCCAAAGATTTTTCCTAGCGGACAACACAGATACGCAGTATTTT,CASSQRFFLADNTDTQYF
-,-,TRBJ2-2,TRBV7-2,TGTGCCAGCAGCCACAGTACATTCCAGGGAACCGGGGAGCTGTTTTTT,CASSHSTFQGTGELFF
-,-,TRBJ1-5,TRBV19,TGTGCCAGTAGTACCGCCTCGGGGGCCTTCAATCAGCCCCAGCATTTT,CASSTASGAFNQPQHF
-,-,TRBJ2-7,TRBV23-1,TGCGCCAGCAGTGGGGACCATGCCTACGAGCAGTACTTC,CASSGDHAYEQYF
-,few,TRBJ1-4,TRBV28,TGTGCCAGCAGTTCCGGGACTCCTAAGGGACTGTTTTTT,CASSSGTPKGLFF
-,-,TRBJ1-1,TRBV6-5,TGTGCCACGCAGACGGGGGTCATGAACACTGAAGCTTTCTTT,CATQTGVMNTEAFF
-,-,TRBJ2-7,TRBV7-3,TGTGCCAGCCCTTTTCCGGGGGACGGCTTCTACGAGCAGTACTTC,CASPFPGDGFYEQYF
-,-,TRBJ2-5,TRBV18,TGTGCCAGCTCACAGGGAGAGACCCAGTACTTC,CASSQGETQYF
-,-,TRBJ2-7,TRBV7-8,TGTGCCAGCAGCTTAGAGGGGGGACAGCCGTACGAGCAGTACTTC,CASSLEGGQPYEQYF
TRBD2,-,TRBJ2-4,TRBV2,TGTGCCAGCAGTGAATGGTTAGCGGGAGGGGAGGTCATTCAGTACTTC,CASSEWLAGGEVIQYF
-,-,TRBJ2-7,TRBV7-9,TGTGCCAGCAGCTTAGTCGCCCAGGGTCAGACCTACGAGCAGTACTTC,CASSLVAQGQTYEQYF
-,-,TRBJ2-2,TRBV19,TGTGCCAGTAGTATACGGGAGAAGACCGGGGAGCTGTTTTTT,CASSIREKTGELFF
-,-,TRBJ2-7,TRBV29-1,TGCAGCGTTAGTAGGTCCTACGAGCAGTACTTC,CSVSRSYEQYF
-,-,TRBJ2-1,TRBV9,TGTGCCAGCAGCGTAGAGGGGCTAGCGACTTACAATGAGCAGTTCTTC,CASSVEGLATYNEQFF
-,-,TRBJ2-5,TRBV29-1,TGCAGCGTGAGCACGATGTTTGAGACCCAGTACTTC,CSVSTMFETQYF
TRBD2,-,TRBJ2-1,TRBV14,TGTGCCAGCAGCCAATCTAGCGGCTTTTTCTACAATGAGCAGTTCTTC,CASSQSSGFFYNEQFF
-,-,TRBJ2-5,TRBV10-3,TGTGCCATCAGTGAGTCATCGGTTTCCCAGTACTTC,CAISESSVSQYF
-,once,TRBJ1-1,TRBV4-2,TGTGCCAGCAGCCCTGACGAGAACACTGAAGCTTTCTTT,CASSPDENTEAFF
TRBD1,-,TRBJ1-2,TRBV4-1,TGCGCCAGCAGCCAAAACCAGGGGGCTTACACCTTC,CASSQNQGAYTF
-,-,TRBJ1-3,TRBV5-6,TGTGCCAGCAGCCGTAAAGCAGCGGGAGTTTGGTCCACCATATATTTT,CASSRKAAGVWSTIYF
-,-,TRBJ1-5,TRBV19,TGTGCCAGTAGTTCCCCCTCGGCGCCTTATAGCAATCAGCCCCAGCATTTT,CASSSPSAPYSNQPQHF
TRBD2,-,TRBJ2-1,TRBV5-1,TGCGCCAGCACCACTAGCGGGGGGGGTTACAATGAGCAGTTCTTC,CASTTSGGGYNEQFF
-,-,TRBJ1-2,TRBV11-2,TGTGCCAGCAGCTTACGACGGAACTATGGCTACACCTTC,CASSLRRNYGYTF